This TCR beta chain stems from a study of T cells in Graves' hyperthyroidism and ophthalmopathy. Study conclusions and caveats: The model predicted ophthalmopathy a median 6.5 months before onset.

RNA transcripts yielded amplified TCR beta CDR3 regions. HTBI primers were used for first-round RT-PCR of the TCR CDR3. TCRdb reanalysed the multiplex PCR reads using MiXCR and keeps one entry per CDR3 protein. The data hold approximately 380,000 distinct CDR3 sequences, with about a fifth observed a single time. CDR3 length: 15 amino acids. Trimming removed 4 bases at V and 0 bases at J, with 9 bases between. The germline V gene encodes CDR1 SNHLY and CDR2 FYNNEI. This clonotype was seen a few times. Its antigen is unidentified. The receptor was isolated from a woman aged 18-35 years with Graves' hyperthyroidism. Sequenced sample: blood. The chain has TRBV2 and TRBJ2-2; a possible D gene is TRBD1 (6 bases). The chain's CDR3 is CASSADSANTGELFF. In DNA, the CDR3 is TGTGCCAGCAGTGCGGACAGCGCGAACACCGGGGAGCTGTTTTTT.